Listed here are 5 T cell receptor beta chains from one sample, sequenced in a study of cytomegalovirus exposure and HLA in healthy donors. PCR primers comprised 60 Vbeta and 13 Jbeta primers. Only in-frame clones appear in the TCRdb table, and some are missing; sequencing was by immunoSEQ multiplex PCR. The sample lists about 150,000 clones, approximately 77% occurring once. Material: PBMCs. The receptor source for this set is a man between 18 and 35 years old in good health and CMV-seronegative.

The chain links TRBV6-6 to TRBJ2-5; no definite D call. Germline V lookup: CDR1 MNHNY, CDR2 SVGAGI (reference sequence). V dropped 4 bases and J dropped 4 bases, with 10 bases sitting between them. The CDR3 runs 13 residues. CDR3 DNA sequence: TGTGCCAGCAGTTCTGGTTCCGGAGAGACCCAGTACTTC. Encoded protein: CASSSGSGETQYF.

The table lists this clone with a few counts. The chain recombines TRBV7-9 with TRBJ2-7; no firm D call. The ends were cut back, 3 bases at V and 3 bases at J, with 9 bases in the middle. This CDR3 region has 13 residues. CDR1 and CDR2 (germline): SEHNR, FQNEAQ (reference sequence). The CDR3 spells CASSFGAGYEQYF. The CDR3 coding sequence is TGTGCCAGCAGCTTCGGTGCAGGCTACGAGCAGTACTTC.

CDR3 loop: CSARQSQPQHF. CDR3 DNA: TGCAGTGCTCGACAGAGCCAGCCCCAGCATTTT. This chain links TRBV20-1 with TRBJ1-5, with a tentative D call TRBD1 (5 bases). The V and J ends lost 5 bases and 7 bases respectively, with 9 bases between them. The CDR3 is 11 amino acids. Germline lookup yields CDR1 DFQATT and CDR2 SNEGSKA (reference sequence).

V gene TRBV7-9 combines with J gene TRBJ2-1; TRBD2 agrees at 7 bases. Germline V CDR1 and CDR2: SEHNR, FQNEAQ (reference sequence). The CDR3 is 14 residues long. The V and J ends lost 3 bases and 6 bases, in that order; junction bases with no gene match: 5. CDR3 amino acids: CASSLGGSVNEQFF. CDR3 DNA: TGTGCCAGCAGCTTGGGCGGGAGCGTCAATGAGCAGTTCTTC.

The chain carries TRBV4-3 and TRBJ2-3, with D possibly TRBD2 on 6 matching bases. The germline V gene has CDR1 LGHNA and CDR2 YSLEER. The CDR3 runs to 18 residues. Trimming took off 1 base at V and 0 bases at J, with 17 bases between the two ends. This CDR3 reads CASSQGRVGGTSTDTQYF. In DNA, the CDR3 is TGCGCCAGCAGCCAAGGGAGGGTAGGAGGAACTAGCACAGATACGCAGTATTTT.